The 30 T cell receptor beta chains presented below share a single source sample, sequenced in a study of T cell responses to AZD1222 COVID-19 vaccine. The repertoire was sequenced with immunoSEQ multiplex PCR; TCRdb's copy has only in-frame clones and lacks some. The data hold roughly 150,000 clones, with about 90% observed a single time. Specimen: peripheral blood, collected 28 days after the second AZD1222 dose. All receptors come from an adult who received the AZD1222 COVID-19 vaccine.

The chain employs TRBV29-1 and TRBJ2-3; D remains unclear. The CDR3 has 12 amino acids. Trimming took off 2 bases at V and 2 bases at J, with 5 bases between the two ends. Germline CDR1 is SQVTM and CDR2 is ANQGSEA. This CDR3 is CSVEMATDTQYF. The CDR3 coding sequence is TGCAGCGTTGAAATGGCCACAGATACGCAGTATTTT.

The gene calls are TRBV9 and TRBJ1-1; tentative D call: TRBD1 (5 bases). This CDR3 comprises 14 residues. V was clipped by 1 base and J by 1 base, with 8 bases between them. Per the germline V gene, CDR1 is SGDLS and CDR2 is YYNGEE. The CDR3 sequence: CASSVTTGNTEAFF. In nucleotides, the CDR3 is TGTGCCAGCAGCGTAACCACAGGGAACACTGAAGCTTTCTTT.

This clone is a singleton in its sample. This chain connects TRBV5-1 to TRBJ2-7, with D maybe TRBD1 (5 bases). CDR3 length equals 16 residues. Germline V CDR1 and CDR2: SGHRS, YFSETQ. The V and J ends lost 0 bases and 2 bases respectively, with 15 bases between them. The chain's CDR3 is CASSLAVTDSTYEQYF. Here the CDR3 DNA reads TGCGCCAGCAGCTTGGCCGTCACAGACAGTACCTACGAGCAGTACTTC.

The gene calls are TRBV15 and TRBJ2-3; the D gene is possibly TRBD2 (5 bases). This CDR3 region has 13 residues. Germline loops: CDR1 LNHNV, CDR2 YYDKDF (reference sequence). Trimming stripped 5 bases from V and 9 bases from J, with 15 bases between. The CDR3 DNA reads as TGTGCCACCAGCGGCCACAAAACTAGAACGCAGTATTTT. Its protein is CATSGHKTRTQYF.

The genes are TRBV7-9 and TRBJ1-2; the D gene is possibly TRBD1 (5 bases). This CDR3 spans 14 amino acids. Trimming pared 2 bases from V and 0 bases from J, leaving 7 bases between. The germline V gene encodes CDR1 SEHNR and CDR2 FQNEAQ (reference sequence). Written as DNA, the CDR3 is TGTGCCAGCAGCTTACAGGGTGCTAACTATGGCTACACCTTC. Protein: CASSLQGANYGYTF.

This clone was seen only a few times. V gene TRBV24-1 combines with J gene TRBJ1-5, with D perhaps matching TRBD1 (6 bases). CDR3 size: 13 residues. Trimming removed 5 bases at V and 6 bases at J, with 10 bases between. Germline lookup yields CDR1 KGHDR and CDR2 SFDVKD. The DNA for the CDR3 is TGTGCCACCAGTGGTCCACAGGGTCAGCCCCAGCATTTT. Its translation is CATSGPQGQPQHF.

The chain combines TRBV13 with TRBJ1-2; no definite D call. Germline values: CDR1 PRHDT, CDR2 FYEKMQ (reference sequence). V lost 5 bases and J 2 bases, leaving 12 bases between the germline ends. The CDR3 totals 14 residues. CDR3 DNA: TGTGCCAGCAGCCAACGGTCCGCCAACTATGGCTACACCTTC. The encoded protein is CASSQRSANYGYTF.

J is TRBJ1-2 and V is TRBV12-3 or TRBV12-4, with a tentative D call TRBD1 (5 bases). The CDR3 is 13 residues long. V shed 6 bases and J shed 4 bases, with 12 bases lying between them. CDR3 sequence: CASSTSGAYGYTF. CDR3 DNA sequence: TGTGCCAGCAGCACATCCGGGGCCTATGGCTACACCTTC.

The chain couples TRBV28 to TRBJ1-1; perhaps TRBD1 as D (5 bases). Trimming left V 6 bases short and J 5 bases short, with 13 bases between. CDR1 and CDR2 (germline): MDHEN, SYDVKM. This CDR3 contains 13 residues. CDR3 bases: TGTGCCAGCAGCCCTGGGGGAGGAACTGAAGCTTTCTTT. Its translation is CASSPGGGTEAFF.

V gene TRBV9 combines with J gene TRBJ2-1, with 7 bases fitting TRBD2. This CDR3 comprises 16 residues. The germline gives CDR1 SGDLS, CDR2 YYNGEE. J gave up 0 bases and V 0 bases, and 3 bases lay outside the gene matches. In DNA, the CDR3 is TGTGCCAGCAGCGTAGGGACTAGTGGCTCCTACAATGAGCAGTTCTTC. Translation: CASSVGTSGSYNEQFF.

The CDR3 nucleotides are TGTGTGATAATCGGAGGGTTCTCTGGAAACACCATATATTTT. Amino acids: CVIIGGFSGNTIYF. The chain joins TRBV28 to TRBJ1-3, with unresolved D. The V gene's germline CDR1 is MDHEN and CDR2 SYDVKM. The CDR3 sequence is 14 residues long.

This clone was observed a single time. The chain links TRBV6-5 to TRBJ1-2; a weak D match, TRBD1 (6 bases). The V gene's germline CDR1 is MNHEY and CDR2 SVGAGI. The CDR3 consists of 15 residues. V gave up 4 bases and J gave up 2 bases, with 14 bases separating them. CDR3 DNA sequence: TGTGCCAGCAGTTCTGAGGGGGGCGCAAACTATGGCTACACCTTC. Its translation: CASSSEGGANYGYTF.

The rearrangement links TRBV6-2 or TRBV6-3 to TRBJ1-5; 12 bases fit TRBD1. This CDR3 has 21 amino acids. Germline CDR1 reads MNHEY; CDR2 reads SVGEGT. V lost 2 bases, J lost 0 bases, and 14 bases stayed unmatched. Here the CDR3 DNA reads TGTGCCAGCAGTTACACCTACTCCGGGACAGGGGGCCATCGTAGCAATCAGCCCCAGCATTTT. Its translation is CASSYTYSGTGGHRSNQPQHF.

In DNA, the CDR3 is TGTGCCTGGAGTGTCCGGGGAGGGGGGCGTAATTCACCCCTCCACTTT. As protein: CAWSVRGGGRNSPLHF. The V call is TRBV30, the J call TRBJ1-6; D possibly corresponds to TRBD1 (6 bases). Trimming cost V 0 bases and J 6 bases, with 15 bases left between them. This CDR3 is 16 amino acids long. Germline V gene lookup returns CDR1 GTSNPN and CDR2 SVGIG (reference sequence).

The rearrangement joins TRBV25-1 to TRBJ1-6; D remains ambiguous. CDR1 is MGHDK and CDR2 is SYGVNS in the germline V gene. V lost 3 bases to trimming and J lost 2 bases, with 8 bases between them. The CDR3 sequence is 15 residues long. The CDR3, as DNA: TGTGCCAGCAGTGAGATAGGGACCTATAATTCACCCCTCCACTTT. This gives the protein CASSEIGTYNSPLHF.

The J gene is TRBJ1-5, the V gene TRBV7-2; TRBD1 matches 7 bases. V lost 1 base to trimming and J lost 7 bases; unmatched junction nucleotides: 7. Germline lookup yields CDR1 SGHTA and CDR2 FQGNSA. The CDR3 length is 15 residues. CDR3: CASSLDRGGRQPQHF. The CDR3 bases are TGTGCCAGCAGCTTAGACAGGGGTGGAAGACAGCCCCAGCATTTT.

The chain recombines TRBV28 with TRBJ2-3, with 7 bases lining up with TRBD2. Germline values: CDR1 MDHEN, CDR2 SYDVKM. The length of the CDR3 is 18 residues. Trimming took 5 bases from V and 4 from J; bases not matched to a gene: 18. CDR3: CASSTKGWVASGPDTQYF. As DNA, the CDR3 is TGTGCCAGCAGTACGAAAGGTTGGGTGGCTAGCGGTCCAGATACGCAGTATTTT.

The J gene is TRBJ2-1, the V gene TRBV7-2; possibly TRBD2 for D (5 bases). Trimming removed 1 base at V and 9 bases at J, with 19 bases between. There are 16 residues in the CDR3. CDR1 and CDR2 (germline): SGHTA, FQGNSA. The CDR3 here is CASSLEAAGVSGEQFF. CDR3 DNA sequence: TGTGCCAGCAGCTTAGAAGCGGCAGGCGTCTCGGGTGAGCAGTTCTTC.

This clone was seen just once. CDR3 amino acids: CASNWGQQMNTEAFF. CDR3 bases: TGTGCCAGTAATTGGGGACAGCAAATGAACACTGAAGCTTTCTTT. This chain joins TRBV19 and TRBJ1-1; 7 bases agree with TRBD1. V trimming: 7 bases; J trimming: 0 bases; junction bases outside the gene matches: 8. CDR1 is LNHDA, CDR2 SQIVND, per germline (reference sequence). CDR3 size: 15 residues.

The chain recombines TRBV28 with TRBJ1-5; D is perhaps TRBD1 (5 bases). Germline CDR1 is MDHEN and CDR2 is SYDVKM. Trimming removed 6 bases from V and 3 bases from J, with 9 bases in between. The CDR3 contains 13 residues. Here the CDR3 DNA reads TGTGCCAGCAGGTGGGGCCACAATCAGCCCCAGCATTTT. It is translated as CASRWGHNQPQHF.

J is TRBJ1-5 and V is TRBV6-1; D unclear. Between the trimmed V and J ends, which lost 1 base and 5 bases, there was a span of 6 bases. Per germline, CDR1 MNHNS and CDR2 SASEGT. The CDR3 consists of 13 residues. CDR3 in DNA: TGTGCCAGCAGTGAAGTGGGGTATCAGCCCCAGCATTTT. It yields the protein CASSEVGYQPQHF.

CDR3 sequence: CASRTTGGNEKLFF. CDR3 bases: TGTGCCAGCAGAACGACAGGGGGGAATGAAAAACTGTTTTTT. The chain couples TRBV6-6 to TRBJ1-4; 9 bases match TRBD1. Germline lookup yields CDR1 MNHNY and CDR2 SVGAGI (reference sequence). The CDR3 consists of 14 residues. V shed 6 bases and J 5 bases; nucleotides not matched to a gene: 4.

The chain combines TRBV3-1 (or the pseudogene TRBV3-2) with TRBJ2-7, with 9 bases fitting TRBD1. This CDR3 region has 17 residues. CDR1 is LGHDT, CDR2 YNNKEL, per germline (reference sequence). With V trimmed by 1 base and J by 9 bases, 16 bases remained unmatched. The DNA for the CDR3 is TGTGCCAGCAGCCAAGTAGGAGCGGGACAGGGTTTTTTGGGGCAGTACTTC. It codes for CASSQVGAGQGFLGQYF.

The J gene is TRBJ1-2, the V gene TRBV2; 9 positions agree with TRBD1. The CDR3 has 14 residues. The junction had 10 bases not matched to a gene; V was cut back by 7 bases and J by 7 bases. CDR1 SNHLY and CDR2 FYNNEI come from the germline V gene. CDR3 coding DNA: TGTGCCAGCACCCCGGGACAGGGTCGAGGTGGCTACACCTTC. This gives the protein CASTPGQGRGGYTF.

This chain links TRBV3-1 (or the pseudogene TRBV3-2) with TRBJ1-2, with D possibly matching TRBD1 (5 bases). CDR3 length: 15 residues. Germline loops: CDR1 LGHDT, CDR2 YNNKEL (reference sequence). V gave up 1 base and J gave up 6 bases, with 15 bases separating them. CDR3 sequence reads: CASSQVGAGSDGYTF. CDR3 DNA sequence: TGTGCCAGCAGCCAAGTAGGCGCAGGGAGCGATGGCTACACCTTC.

J is TRBJ1-5 and V is TRBV5-1; D gene unclear. The CDR3 is 13 residues long. CDR1 and CDR2 (germline): SGHRS, YFSETQ. V was cut by 0 bases and J by 7 bases, with 8 bases left in between. The CDR3 sequence is CASSLVGSQPQHF. The CDR3 coding sequence is TGCGCCAGCAGCTTGGTTGGGAGCCAGCCCCAGCATTTT.

The chain uses TRBV23-1 and TRBJ1-4; D gene uncertain. TRBV23-1 is an ORF, with its function uncertain. This CDR3 has 18 amino acids. The germline V and J ends were trimmed by 7 bases and 5 bases, with 26 bases remaining between them. The chain's CDR3 is CASTQRVRSRVSNEKLFF. The CDR3 nucleotides read TGCGCCAGCACCCAGAGGGTTCGCAGCCGGGTCTCAAATGAAAAACTGTTTTTT.

This chain's CDR3 is CAISIQARGTDTQYF. CDR3 sequence (DNA): TGTGCCATCAGTATCCAGGCGAGGGGCACAGATACGCAGTATTTT. V gene TRBV10-3 combines with J gene TRBJ2-3; D is possibly TRBD2 (5 bases). Per the germline V gene, CDR1 is ENHRY and CDR2 is SYGVKD. This CDR3 spans 15 amino acids. The V gene lost 5 bases and the J gene lost 1 base, with 13 bases spanning the gap.

The chain combines TRBV19 with TRBJ1-2; TRBD1 might be the D (5 bases). The CDR3 consists of 16 residues. Trimming cost V 5 bases and J 0 bases, with 16 bases left between them. The germline CDR1 and CDR2 sequences are LNHDA and SQIVND (reference sequence). The CDR3 nucleotides read TGTGCCAGTAGTCTATTGGACGGGGCTTCTAACTATGGCTACACCTTC. Protein: CASSLLDGASNYGYTF.

This clone came up once. J is TRBJ2-3 and V is TRBV7-2; D gene uncertain. V lost 0 bases and J lost 0, with 4 bases in between. The CDR3 is 14 residues long. Germline lookup yields CDR1 SGHTA and CDR2 FQGNSA. This CDR3 is CASSLAASTDTQYF. The DNA of the CDR3 is TGTGCCAGCAGCTTAGCGGCTAGCACAGATACGCAGTATTTT.